The 22 T cell receptor beta chains in this list originate from one sample, sequenced in a study of blood T cell repertoires in COVID-19. Profiled with immunoSEQ multiplex PCR; TCRdb holds only in-frame clones, not every one. Among roughly 100,000 clones listed, approximately 90% were seen once. What was sequenced was peripheral blood. Receptor source: a woman aged 45-59 years in a cohort sampled during active COVID-19.

V is TRBV11-2 and J is TRBJ2-7; 13 bases line up with TRBD2. V trimming: 1 base; J trimming: 2 bases; junction bases outside the gene matches: 2. This CDR3 contains 16 residues. Germline CDR1 is SGHAT and CDR2 is FQNNGV. CDR3 bases: TGTGCCAGCAGCTTAGCGGGACTAGCGGGGACCTACGAGCAGTACTTC. Amino acids: CASSLAGLAGTYEQYF.

CDR3 nucleotide sequence: TGTGCCAGCAGTCACCACAGGGGGGGCGATCAGCCCCAGCATTTT. It is translated as CASSHHRGGDQPQHF. This chain joins TRBV6-6 and TRBJ1-5, with TRBD1 matching over 8 bases. CDR1 and CDR2 (germline): MNHNY, SVGAGI (reference sequence). The V gene end was trimmed by 5 bases and the J gene end by 5 bases; junction bases not matched to a gene: 8. The CDR3 is 15 residues long.

This clone was found a few times. This chain connects TRBV4-1 to TRBJ2-7; 7 bases match TRBD1. V lost 0 bases, J lost 4 bases, and 9 bases stayed unmatched. The germline CDR1 and CDR2 sequences are MGHRA and YSYEKL. The CDR3 is made up of 16 amino acids. The DNA for the CDR3 is TGCGCCAGCAGCCAAGAAAGACGACAGGGAAAGTACGAGCAGTACTTC. Its translation: CASSQERRQGKYEQYF.

The genes are TRBV18 and TRBJ2-5; D unclear. The V gene's germline CDR1 is KGHSH and CDR2 LQKENI. The CDR3 sequence is 16 residues long. The V and J ends lost 6 bases and 5 bases respectively, with 22 bases between them. CDR3 protein: CASSRAASVHWETQYF. The CDR3, as DNA: TGTGCCAGCTCGCGTGCGGCTAGTGTTCATTGGGAGACCCAGTACTTC.

V gene TRBV7-8 combines with J gene TRBJ2-1; D may be TRBD2 (5 bases). Trimming left V 2 bases short and J 10 bases short, with 12 bases between. Germline V gene sequence: CDR1 SGHVS, CDR2 FQNEAQ. The CDR3 is 13 residues long. For the CDR3, the DNA is TGTGCCAGCAGCTTAAACCTAGCACCGGAGCAGTTCTTC. The encoded protein is CASSLNLAPEQFF.

V is TRBV3-1 (or the pseudogene TRBV3-2) and J is TRBJ1-3; 8 bases fit TRBD1. Germline V gene data show CDR1 as LGHDT and CDR2 as YNNKEL (reference sequence). The V gene end was trimmed by 4 bases and the J gene end by 1 base; junction bases not matched to a gene: 3. The CDR3 has 15 residues. The CDR3 bases are TGTGCCAGCAGCCCGGACAGGGCTTCTGGAAACACCATATATTTT. Protein product: CASSPDRASGNTIYF.

The V and J genes are TRBV19 and TRBJ1-5; 9 nucleotides agree with TRBD1. The CDR3 sequence is 14 residues long. Germline V lookup: CDR1 LNHDA, CDR2 SQIVND (reference sequence). Losses at the gene ends were 10 bases for V and 4 bases for J; bases not matched to a gene: 8. Here the CDR3 DNA reads TGTGCCACCCATCGGGACAGGGTAAATCAGCCCCAGCATTTT. It specifies CATHRDRVNQPQHF.

This clone was observed a single time. The J gene is TRBJ1-1, the V gene TRBV7-9; 10 bases are shared with TRBD1. The CDR3 is made up of 16 amino acids. With 5 bases clipped from V and 1 base from J, the junction kept 7 bases outside the gene matches. Germline V gives CDR1 SEHNR, CDR2 FQNEAQ (reference sequence). CDR3 nucleotides: TGTGCCAGCAGCGGGGGACAGGGGATTCCGAACACTGAAGCTTTCTTT. This translates into CASSGGQGIPNTEAFF.

In its sample, this clone was seen a few times. This sequence joins TRBV5-1 and TRBJ1-3; D remains unclear. The CDR3 loop spans 15 amino acids. Germline-derived CDR1 and CDR2 are SGHRS and YFSETQ. Trimming pared 5 bases from V and 0 bases from J, leaving 12 bases between. The CDR3 is CASSQTASSGNTIYF. The CDR3 DNA reads TGCGCCAGCAGTCAGACGGCTAGCTCTGGAAACACCATATATTTT.

V is TRBV2 and J is TRBJ2-5, with 7 bases that match TRBD1. CDR1 SNHLY and CDR2 FYNNEI come from the germline V gene. The CDR3 consists of 14 residues. The J segment lost 4 bases and the V segment lost 6 bases, leaving 8 bases of the junction unmatched. CDR3 sequence reads: CASRSTGMRETQYF. CDR3 DNA: TGTGCCAGCAGATCGACAGGGATGAGAGAGACCCAGTACTTC.

The chain is built from TRBV9 and TRBJ2-2, with TRBD1 matching 7 bases. Trimming took 1 base from V and 5 from J; bases not matched to a gene: 8. The CDR3 is 16 residues long. CDR1 is SGDLS, CDR2 YYNGEE, per germline. The CDR3 loop is CASSVRQGDPTGELFF. The CDR3 bases are TGTGCCAGCAGCGTAAGGCAGGGGGACCCAACCGGGGAGCTGTTTTTT. The full variable domain, in which reference TRBV9 and TRBJ2-2 provide the parts outside the CDR3, is DSGVTQTPKHLITATGQRVTLRCSPRSGDLSVYWYQQSLDQGLQFLIQYYNGEERAKGNILERFSAQQFPDLHSELNLSSLELGDSALYFCASSVRQGDPTGELFFGEGSRLTVL.

This clone has just a few counts. J is TRBJ2-2 and V is TRBV7-8; a possible D gene is TRBD2 (6 bases). Germline loops: CDR1 SGHVS, CDR2 FQNEAQ. The V end was cut by 6 bases, the J end by 4 bases, with 15 bases between. The length of the CDR3 is 15 residues. The CDR3 nucleotides are TGTGCCAGCAGTTCCCGGGGAGGCTTCACCGGGGAGCTGTTTTTT. Encoded protein: CASSSRGGFTGELFF.

This chain uses TRBV6-1 with TRBJ1-6, with 7 bases that match TRBD1. CDR1 and CDR2 from the germline V gene are MNHNS and SASEGT. The CDR3 spans 16 residues. The ends lost 4 bases at V and 3 bases at J; junction bases unmatched: 6. CDR3 nucleotide sequence: TGTGCCAGCAGTGCCCCTCGACAGGGCTATAATTCACCCCTCCACTTT. Translating gives CASSAPRQGYNSPLHF.

The sample holds one count of this clone. The chain combines TRBV5-4 with TRBJ2-3; 7 nucleotides match TRBD1. CDR3 length: 16 residues. Trimming at V came to 4 bases and at J to 0 bases, leaving 8 bases not matched to a gene. Per the germline V gene, CDR1 is SGHNT and CDR2 is YYREEE (reference sequence). The CDR3, as DNA: TGTGCCAGCAGCCCTCCGACAGGGATCAGCACAGATACGCAGTATTTT. It specifies CASSPPTGISTDTQYF.

A single count supports this clone. The V gene is TRBV7-9, the J gene TRBJ1-2; weak D call: TRBD1 (6 bases). Germline V lookup: CDR1 SEHNR, CDR2 FQNEAQ (reference sequence). The germline V and J ends were trimmed by 2 bases and 7 bases, with 23 bases remaining between them. The CDR3 has 17 residues. CDR3 nucleotides: TGTGCCAGCAGCTTAATGGAAGCCGGGACACGGGGACGTGGCTACACCTTC. It encodes CASSLMEAGTRGRGYTF.

The chain combines TRBV7-9 with TRBJ2-1, with a tentative D call TRBD2 (6 bases). V shed 5 bases and J shed 4 bases, with 15 bases lying between them. CDR3 size: 15 residues. Germline loops: CDR1 SEHNR, CDR2 FQNEAQ (reference sequence). The CDR3 loop is CASSPTAGSYNEQFF. The CDR3 nucleotides read TGTGCCAGCAGCCCTACCGCGGGGTCTTACAATGAGCAGTTCTTC. Combining the CDR3 with reference TRBV7-9 and TRBJ2-1 gives the whole variable domain DTGVSQNPRHKITKRGQNVTFRCDPISEHNRLYWYRQTLGQGPEFLTYFQNEAQLEKSRLLSDRFSAERPKGSFSTLEIQRTEQGDSAMYLCASSPTAGSYNEQFFGPGTRLTVL.

The rearrangement joins TRBV6-5 to TRBJ1-4; a weak D match, TRBD1 (5 bases). This CDR3 is built from 13 residues. The V gene's germline CDR1 is MNHEY and CDR2 SVGAGI. V lost 10 bases, J lost 3 bases, and 12 bases lay in between. The CDR3 region has the DNA TGTGCCACGCGTGGGGGGTCTAATGAAAAACTGTTTTTT. Protein sequence: CATRGGSNEKLFF.

Only one count was recorded for this clone. The V gene is TRBV11-3, the J gene TRBJ1-6; no firm D call. Trimming cost V 4 bases and J 9 bases, with 10 bases left between them. The CDR3 loop spans 13 amino acids. From germline, CDR1 is SGHNT and CDR2 YENEEA. CDR3 in amino acids: CASSSVRGSPLHF. CDR3 DNA: TGTGCCAGCAGCTCCGTCCGGGGTTCACCCCTCCACTTT.

This sequence joins TRBV28 and TRBJ1-2; D may be TRBD1 (5 bases). V was cut by 6 bases and J by 7 bases, with 18 bases left in between. Germline CDR1 and CDR2: MDHEN and SYDVKM. This CDR3 spans 14 amino acids. The CDR3: CASRETDRLGGYTF. In nucleotides, the CDR3 is TGTGCCAGCAGGGAGACAGATCGATTGGGTGGCTACACCTTC.

V gene TRBV5-1 combines with J gene TRBJ2-5; 11 nucleotides align to TRBD1. The CDR3 covers 14 residues. V shed 4 bases and J 5 bases; nucleotides not matched to a gene: 4. The germline gives CDR1 SGHRS, CDR2 YFSETQ. The CDR3 region has the DNA TGCGCCAGCAGCGGGGGACAGGGGGGCGAGACCCAGTACTTC. Encoded protein: CASSGGQGGETQYF.

This clone was recorded a few times. Other DNA sequences in the same sample also yield this CDR3. V and J are TRBV5-1 and TRBJ2-7, with TRBD2 matching 16 bases. J was trimmed by 6 bases and V by 4 bases; bases with no gene match: 7. The CDR3 runs 16 residues. CDR1 is SGHRS, CDR2 YFSETQ, per germline. Here the CDR3 DNA reads TGCGCCAGCAGCCCTGGGACTAGCGGGAGGGCCGGCGAGCAGTACTTC. Protein product: CASSPGTSGRAGEQYF.

The J gene is TRBJ1-4, the V gene TRBV21-1. TRBV21-1 is a listed pseudogene. CDR3 length: 15 residues. CDR3 region: CASSKVRGGDEKLFF. The DNA of the CDR3 is TGTGCCAGCAGCAAAGTCAGGGGAGGGGATGAAAAACTGTTTTTT.